This entry lists 20 T cell receptor beta chains sequenced from one sample in a study of read filtering for tumor transcriptome and immune sequencing. From approximately 400 ng of RNA, a library with molecular barcoded alpha/delta and beta/gamma adaptors was made. TCRdb passed the reads through MiXCR, listing each CDR3 protein once. The table records some 140,000 distinct CDR3 sequences, around 14% of them present only once. The sequenced sample was a population of CD138-negative cells sorted from bone marrow. The receptor source for this set is a donor over 35 with multiple myeloma.

The table lists this clonotype with many counts. This rearrangement joins TRBV12-3 or TRBV12-4 to TRBJ2-1, with TRBD2 as a possible D gene (6 bases). This CDR3 is 14 amino acids long. Deletions cut 4 bases from V and 6 bases from J, with 13 bases between. The CDR3 sequence is CASSYRTIVNEQFF. The CDR3 DNA reads TGTGCCAGCAGTTATCGGACTATCGTCAATGAGCAGTTCTTC.

This clonotype was observed many times. The chain links TRBV20-1 to TRBJ1-1; 8 nucleotides agree with TRBD1. Trimming took 1 base from V and 4 from J; bases not matched to a gene: 11. This CDR3 contains 16 residues. CDR1 and CDR2 (germline): DFQATT, SNEGSKA (reference sequence). DNA for the CDR3: TGCAGTGCTAGAGTGGCAGGGGGCGTCAGGAGCACTGAAGCTTTCTTT. Translated: CSARVAGGVRSTEAFF.

This clonotype showed up many times. The chain joins TRBV7-9 to TRBJ2-7; 12 bases are shared with TRBD1. Germline V gene sequence: CDR1 SEHNR, CDR2 FQNEAQ (reference sequence). Germline trimming cut 5 bases from V and 6 bases from J; bases unmatched to any gene: 11. The CDR3 spans 16 residues. The DNA of the CDR3 is TGTGCCAGCAGCCCCTATTGGGGACAGGGGGCATCCGAGCAGTACTTC. Protein: CASSPYWGQGASEQYF.

This clonotype has a count of ten or more. The chain combines TRBV6-5 with TRBJ1-5, with D maybe TRBD1 (6 bases). The germline gives CDR1 MNHEY, CDR2 SVGAGI. This CDR3 has 14 residues. Trimming shortened V by 4 bases and J by 6 bases, and 13 bases separated the two germline ends. CDR3 DNA: TGTGCCAGCAGTTCCGATCGGGGGGCTCAGCCCCAGCATTTT. Translating gives CASSSDRGAQPQHF.

A remark on this clonotype: Possible read error: a much larger clone is one base away. The gene calls are TRBV29-1 and TRBJ2-3; TRBD1 is a possible D gene (5 bases). CDR1 is SQVTM, CDR2 ANQGSEA, per germline. V was pared by 7 bases and J by 6 bases, with 14 bases between. The CDR3 contains 12 residues. CDR3: CSATQGADTQYF. The CDR3 nucleotides read TGCAGCGCTACGCAAGGGGCGGATACGCAGTATTTT.

In its sample, this clonotype was seen a few times. The chain has TRBV7-3 and TRBJ2-1; TRBD2 agrees at 7 bases. The germline V gene has CDR1 SGHTA and CDR2 FQGTGA. The CDR3 loop spans 16 amino acids. V lost 6 bases and J lost 9; bases outside the gene matches: 17. The CDR3 DNA is TGTGCCAGCAGTCTTTCTAGCGGTGAGGGTATCGGTGAGCAGTTCTTC. Protein product: CASSLSSGEGIGEQFF.

Ten or more counts support this clonotype. The gene calls are TRBV9 and TRBJ1-1; no reliable D call. Germline V gene sequence: CDR1 SGDLS, CDR2 YYNGEE. The CDR3 extends over 13 amino acids. V lost 3 bases, J lost 1 base, and 7 bases lay in between. CDR3 in amino acids: CASSADPNTEAFF. Here the CDR3 DNA reads TGTGCCAGCAGCGCAGACCCGAACACTGAAGCTTTCTTT.

V is TRBV4-1 and J is TRBJ2-5, with 8 bases identical to TRBD2. From germline, CDR1 is MGHRA and CDR2 YSYEKL. The CDR3 spans 16 residues. V lost 2 bases and J lost 3; bases outside the gene matches: 8. CDR3 coding DNA: TGCGCCAGCAGCCAACAACTCGGGAGGGCAGAAGAGACCCAGTACTTC. Amino acids: CASSQQLGRAEETQYF.

This clonotype was seen repeatedly, ten times or more. V and J are TRBV6-5 and TRBJ1-1; 7 bases agree with TRBD1. This CDR3 contains 13 residues. J gave up 9 bases and V 3 bases, and 7 bases lay outside the gene matches. Germline V gene sequence: CDR1 MNHEY, CDR2 SVGAGI. The CDR3 reads CASSYEQGRQAFF. The CDR3 DNA is TGTGCCAGCAGTTATGAACAGGGGAGGCAAGCTTTCTTT.

This clonotype has just a few counts. This rearrangement joins TRBV15 to TRBJ1-5, with D possibly being TRBD1 (6 bases). Germline CDR1 is LNHNV and CDR2 is YYDKDF (reference sequence). The ends were cut back, 0 bases at V and 4 bases at J, with 13 bases in the middle. This CDR3 region has 16 residues. The CDR3 sequence: CATSRDRGAGNQPQHF. In DNA, the CDR3 is TGTGCCACCAGCAGAGATAGGGGGGCAGGTAATCAGCCCCAGCATTTT.

This clonotype was recorded many times. The V gene is TRBV4-3, the J gene TRBJ2-1; no definite D call. This CDR3 has 16 amino acids. Germline CDR1 and CDR2: LGHNA and YSLEER. V was trimmed by 1 base and J by 0 bases, leaving 10 bases between them. CDR3 in amino acids: CASSQAGGNSYNEQFF. The CDR3 region has the DNA TGCGCCAGCAGCCAAGCGGGCGGAAACTCCTACAATGAGCAGTTCTTC.

This clonotype appeared a few times. A single base separates this from a much larger clone, so it may be a read error. The chain carries TRBV6-5 and TRBJ2-3; TRBD1 might be the D (5 bases). CDR1 and CDR2 from the germline V gene are MNHEY and SVGAGI. The CDR3 sequence is 14 residues long. The CDR3 coding sequence is TGTACCAGCAGTCTCACTCCAGGGACAGATACGCAGTATTTT. Translating it yields CTSSLTPGTDTQYF.

This clonotype was detected ten times or more. The rearrangement joins TRBV14 to TRBJ2-7; a possible D gene is TRBD1 (6 bases). V lost 3 bases to trimming and J lost 3 bases, with 15 bases between them. This CDR3 is 15 amino acids long. Germline values: CDR1 SGHDN, CDR2 FVKESK. The DNA for the CDR3 is TGTGCCAGCAGCCATATGTCACAGGGAAACTACGAGCAGTACTTC. As protein: CASSHMSQGNYEQYF. The full variable domain, completed using reference TRBV14 and TRBJ2-7, is EAGVTQFPSHSVIEKGQTVTLRCDPISGHDNLYWYRRVMGKEIKFLLHFVKESKQDESGMPNNRFLAERTGGTYSTLKVQPAELEDSGVYFCASSHMSQGNYEQYFGPGTRLTVT.

This clonotype was seen repeatedly, ten times or more. The J gene is TRBJ1-1, the V gene TRBV6-2 or TRBV6-3; possibly TRBD1 for D (6 bases). Germline lookup yields CDR1 MNHEY and CDR2 SVGEGT. V lost 8 bases to trimming and J lost 8 bases, with 15 bases between them. CDR3 size: 12 residues. CDR3 amino acids: CASGKGGGEAFF. CDR3 DNA: TGTGCCAGCGGGAAGGGGGGAGGAGAAGCTTTCTTT.

The rearrangement joins TRBV12-3 or TRBV12-4 to TRBJ1-3; D gene unclear. Trimming pared 7 bases from V and 0 bases from J, leaving 16 bases between. The CDR3 sequence is 16 residues long. The CDR3, as DNA: TGTGCCAGCACTTTCGCCGGGCCCAGCTCTGGAAACACCATATATTTT. As protein: CASTFAGPSSGNTIYF.

As to this clonotype: The junction departs from the called germline gene at one end, perhaps through a read error. The CDR3 here is CASSLAQETRYF. The CDR3 nucleotides read TGCGCCAGCAGCTTGGCCCAAGAGACCCGGTACTTC. The chain joins TRBV5-1 to TRBJ2-5; no definite D call. The CDR3 has 12 residues. Germline CDR1 is SGHRS and CDR2 is YFSETQ.

At least ten counts were recorded for this clonotype. The chain links TRBV6-1 to TRBJ2-1, with 10 bases matching TRBD2. This CDR3 comprises 15 residues. Germline values: CDR1 MNHNS, CDR2 SASEGT. Unmatched junction bases numbered 8, after V lost 6 bases and J lost 6 bases. The chain's CDR3 is CASSALAGALNEQFF. For the CDR3, the DNA is TGTGCCAGCAGCGCCCTAGCGGGAGCTCTCAATGAGCAGTTCTTC.

This clonotype showed up many times. The chain is built from TRBV6-6 and TRBJ2-1; 10 bases map to TRBD2. V gave up 5 bases and J gave up 11 bases; unmatched junction bases: 12. The length of the CDR3 is 15 residues. Germline CDR1 MNHNY, CDR2 SVGAGI (reference sequence). CDR3 bases: TGTGCCAGCAGTCTCCTAGCGGGAGCCCCTCGAAAGCAGTTCTTC. Amino acid sequence: CASSLLAGAPRKQFF.

This clonotype was seen repeatedly, ten times or more. The chain employs TRBV6-2 or TRBV6-3 and TRBJ1-1; 8 bases align to TRBD1. In germline, CDR1 is MNHEY, CDR2 SVGEGT. Unmatched junction bases numbered 7, after V lost 0 bases and J lost 10 bases. CDR3 length equals 14 residues. CDR3 region: CASSYSGQAYLAFF. As DNA, the CDR3 is TGTGCCAGCAGTTACTCGGGACAGGCGTATTTAGCTTTCTTT.

Ten or more counts support this clonotype. V is TRBV7-2 and J is TRBJ1-1; D remains unclear. Germline values: CDR1 SGHTA, CDR2 FQGNSA. Deletions cut 6 bases from V and 5 bases from J, with 10 bases between. The CDR3 extends over 12 amino acids. CDR3 sequence (DNA): TGTGCCAGCAGGTGGGGTTTGACTGAAGCTTTCTTT. Protein product: CASRWGLTEAFF. The full variable domain, completed using reference TRBV7-2 and TRBJ1-1, is GAGVSQSPSNKVTEKGKDVELRCDPISGHTALYWYRQSLGQGLEFLIYFQGNSAPDKSGLPSDRFSAERTGGSVSTLTIQRTQQEDSAVYLCASRWGLTEAFFGQGTRLTVV.